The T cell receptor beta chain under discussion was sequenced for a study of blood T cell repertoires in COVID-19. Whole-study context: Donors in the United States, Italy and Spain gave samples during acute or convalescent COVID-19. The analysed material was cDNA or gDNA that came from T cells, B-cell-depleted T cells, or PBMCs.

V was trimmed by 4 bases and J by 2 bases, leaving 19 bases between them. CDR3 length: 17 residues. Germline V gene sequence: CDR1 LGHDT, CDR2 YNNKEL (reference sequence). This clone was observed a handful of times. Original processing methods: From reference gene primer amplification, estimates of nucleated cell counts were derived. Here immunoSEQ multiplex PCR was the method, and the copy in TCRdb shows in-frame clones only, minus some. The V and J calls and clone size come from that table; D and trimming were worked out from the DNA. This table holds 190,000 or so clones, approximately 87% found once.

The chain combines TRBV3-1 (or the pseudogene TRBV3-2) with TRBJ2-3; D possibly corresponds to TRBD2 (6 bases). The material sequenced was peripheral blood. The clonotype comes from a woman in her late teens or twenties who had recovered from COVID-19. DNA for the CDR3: TGTGCCAGCAGCCTCCTCTCGGGGGAGGAAGCCACAGATACGCAGTATTTT. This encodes CASSLLSGEEATDTQYF.